Shown below are 8 T cell receptor beta chains from a single sample sequenced in a study of Ad26.COV2.S vaccination and SARS-CoV-2 variants. Some clones are missing from TCRdb's copy, which holds only in-frame ones; the method was immunoSEQ multiplex PCR. The sample includes fewer than 400,000 clones, 86% of them seen just once. Specified treatment: about 20 received Ad26.COV2.S at low or high dose, single or two shots; roughly five received placebo; per-sample allocation not given. At day 63 after the first vaccine or placebo injection, samples were drawn. The sample here was peripheral blood, taken in a trial of Ad26.COV2.S vaccine versus placebo. All receptors come from a person between 18 and 65 years old who received the Ad26.COV2.S COVID-19 vaccine or a placebo.

Only one count was recorded for this clone. The chain employs TRBV7-8 and TRBJ2-2, with D tentatively TRBD2 (5 bases). V was pared by 7 bases and J by 1 base, with 13 bases between. Germline CDR1 is SGHVS and CDR2 is FQNEAQ. There are 15 residues in the CDR3. The CDR3 DNA reads TGTGCCAGCAAGGCCCGGGGTCTGAACACCGGGGAGCTGTTTTTT. Translation: CASKARGLNTGELFF. Full variable domain (missing parts from reference TRBV7-8 and TRBJ2-2): GAGVSQSPRYKVAKRGQDVALRCDPISGHVSLFWYQQALGQGPEFLTYFQNEAQLDKSGLPSDRFFAERPEGSVSTLKIQRTQQEDSAVYLCASKARGLNTGELFFGEGSRLTVL.

The rearrangement joins TRBV2 to TRBJ1-4, with D possibly being TRBD1 (5 bases). Germline V gene sequence: CDR1 SNHLY, CDR2 FYNNEI. V lost 3 bases and J lost 4, with 12 bases in between. The CDR3 loop spans 15 amino acids. The chain's CDR3 is CASSDTGHHNEKLFF. The CDR3 DNA is TGTGCCAGCAGTGATACAGGTCATCATAATGAAAAACTGTTTTTT.

The rearrangement links TRBV2 to TRBJ2-2; 7 bases match TRBD1. This CDR3 is 15 amino acids long. Germline CDR1 and CDR2: SNHLY and FYNNEI. Germline trimming cut 2 bases from V and 6 bases from J; bases unmatched to any gene: 6. The CDR3 bases are TGTGCCAGCAGTGAACAAGGGGGCAAGGCCGGGGAGCTGTTTTTT. Its translation is CASSEQGGKAGELFF.

A few counts support this clone. The CDR3 DNA reads TGTGCCAGCAGTTACTCGAAACGCAGGGGGCGGTACGAGCAGTACTTC. Amino acids: CASSYSKRRGRYEQYF. The chain uses TRBV6-2 or TRBV6-3 and TRBJ2-7; the match to TRBD1 covers 8 bases. The CDR3 totals 16 residues. The ends lost 0 bases at V and 4 bases at J; junction bases unmatched: 8. Germline V gene lookup returns CDR1 MNHEY and CDR2 SVGEGT.

DNA of the CDR3: TGTGCCAGCAGTAGGACAGGACTTGTCTACGAGCAGTACTTC. This encodes CASSRTGLVYEQYF. The rearrangement uses TRBV6-5 and TRBJ2-7, with 7 bases fitting TRBD1. The CDR3 extends over 14 amino acids. V shed 5 bases, J shed 3 bases, and the junction held 7 bases outside the gene matches. Germline CDR1 and CDR2: MNHEY and SVGAGI.

The V gene is TRBV19, the J gene TRBJ1-1; D is ambiguous. Trimming took off 4 bases at V and 5 bases at J, with 26 bases between the two ends. Germline loops: CDR1 LNHDA, CDR2 SQIVND (reference sequence). The CDR3 extends over 18 amino acids. CDR3 protein: CASSKGTGGTPLITEAFF. The DNA for the CDR3 is TGTGCCAGTAGTAAGGGTACGGGTGGAACGCCCTTGATTACTGAAGCTTTCTTT.

The V call is TRBV19, the J call TRBJ1-5; weak D call: TRBD1 (6 bases). The V end was cut by 3 bases, the J end by 4 bases, with 10 bases between. This CDR3 is built from 14 residues. Germline V gives CDR1 LNHDA, CDR2 SQIVND (reference sequence). The CDR3 DNA is TGTGCCAGTAGTATGGGGACAAATAATCAGCCCCAGCATTTT. Protein: CASSMGTNNQPQHF.

The CDR3 protein is CASSFSHGAENIQYF. The CDR3 nucleotides read TGCGCCAGCAGCTTTTCCCATGGGGCCGAAAACATTCAGTACTTC. The chain joins TRBV5-1 to TRBJ2-4, with TRBD1 as a possible D gene (5 bases). V was cut by 2 bases and J by 5 bases, with 14 bases left in between. The CDR3 is made up of 15 amino acids. The germline CDR1 and CDR2 sequences are SGHRS and YFSETQ.